This entry is about one TCR beta chain. Its antigen is currently unknown. The data were obtained in a study of CXCR3-negative and CXCR3-positive naive CD8 T cells. Overall study findings and caveats: Compared with CXCR3-negative naive cells, CXCR3-positive naive cells showed more hydrophobic TRB CDR3s.

Preparation of TRB cDNA libraries relied on 5' RACE carrying UMI labels. From the 5' RACE reads, TCRdb lists one entry per CDR3 protein and no DNA. The sample includes roughly 65,000 distinct CDR3 sequences. The V gene's germline CDR1 is SGHRS and CDR2 YFSETQ. The CDR3 covers 13 residues. The receptor was derived from a human donor in good health. Some clones in this sample may be carry-over from other donors' samples. Sequencing used naive CXCR3+ CD8+ T cells from blood. Subset of the sample: CD45RO-CCR7+CD27+CD95- naive CD8+ T cells expressing CXCR3 (TNR3+). This chain uses TRBV5-1 with TRBJ2-7; TCRdb names TRBD1, which stays unverified in the absence of DNA. The CDR3 is CASSLDATAEQYF.